This T cell receptor beta chain was documented in a study of cytomegalovirus exposure and HLA in healthy donors. Study observations and caveats: The study listed 150 to 200 cytomegalovirus-associated TCR beta chains. High sensitivity and specificity were reportedly achieved when the classifier diagnosed cytomegalovirus status.

Germline V gene data show CDR1 as SEHNR and CDR2 as FQNEAQ (reference sequence). There are 15 residues in the CDR3. V lost 4 bases to trimming and J lost 5 bases, with 17 bases between them. The data were produced by immunoSEQ multiplex PCR, yet TCRdb's version contains in-frame clones alone and is incomplete. The sample holds about 160,000 clones; 80% to 90% are singletons and the top ten take 5% to 7%. A note on this clone: Its antigen is as yet unknown.

This sequence joins TRBV7-9 and TRBJ2-5; D gene ambiguous. The sequenced material came from PBMCs. The TCR originated in a woman in her 30s in good health and CMV-seronegative. The CDR3 protein is CASSSGRATQETQYF. CDR3 DNA sequence: TGTGCCAGCAGCTCCGGCCGGGCCACACAGGAGACCCAGTACTTC.